This TCR beta chain emerged from a study of OX40 agonist ivuxolimab in advanced cancers. Study observations and caveats: The work left the antigen specificity of expanded peripheral T cells undetermined.

Concerning this clone: Its cognate antigen is unknown.

Germline V gene sequence: CDR1 SGDLS, CDR2 YYNGEE. The germline V and J ends were trimmed by 0 bases and 0 bases, with 5 bases remaining between them. The CDR3 contains 14 residues. Assay: immunoSEQ multiplex PCR; the TCRdb copy retains only in-frame clones and omits some. Of approximately 60,000 clones listed, 94% are singletons. Exclusion applied to patients with autoimmune disease history or systemic immunosuppression. The sequence was collected from an adult with an advanced solid tumor such as melanoma, head and neck, liver or kidney cancer. This chain links TRBV9 with TRBJ2-3; D ambiguous. The material was CD4+ or CD8+ T cells sorted from blood, obtained in a trial of the OX40 agonist ivuxolimab. The DNA for the CDR3 is TGTGCCAGCAGCGTAGTGGAGAGCACAGATACGCAGTATTTT. It codes for CASSVVESTDTQYF.